These T cell receptor beta chains were read from a single sample in a study of T cells in Graves' hyperthyroidism and ophthalmopathy. Each CDR3 protein is one row after TCRdb ran MiXCR on the multiplex PCR reads. Seen here are some 600,000 distinct CDR3 sequences, more than 11% observed once, and the top ten hold 4.5% to 6%. The specimen was blood. These receptor sequences come from a woman aged 25 to 39 with Graves' hyperthyroidism that later progressed to Graves' ophthalmopathy. Each CDR3 is given with its conserved first and last residue. The order of the fields is D gene, CDR3 length, J gene, V gene, clone size, CDR3 protein, CDR3 DNA. A D gene is named only where the DNA matches it firmly. A clone size is listed for some rows: how often the clone was seen (once, few, many), or a class if it is expanded.

D gene: TRBD1; CDR3 length: 18; J gene: TRBJ1-5; V gene: TRBV5-1; clone size: many; CDR3 protein: CASSYSPLRQGGDQPQHF; CDR3 DNA: TGCGCCAGCAGCTACTCCCCATTGCGACAGGGGGGAGATCAGCCCCAGCATTTT
D gene: TRBD2; CDR3 length: 19; J gene: TRBJ2-7; V gene: TRBV6-1; clone size: many; CDR3 protein: CASSYPSGGGSGSPYEQYF; CDR3 DNA: TGTGCCAGCAGTTACCCATCGGGAGGTGGAAGCGGTTCCCCCTACGAGCAGTACTTC
D gene: TRBD2; CDR3 length: 15; J gene: TRBJ2-7; V gene: TRBV11-2; clone size: .; CDR3 protein: CASSLFGGGSDEQYF; CDR3 DNA: TGTGCCAGCAGCTTATTCGGGGGGGGGTCTGACGAGCAGTACTTC
D gene: TRBD1; CDR3 length: 16; J gene: TRBJ2-2; V gene: TRBV5-5; clone size: many; CDR3 protein: CASSDRQGRNTGELFF; CDR3 DNA: TGTGCCAGCAGCGACCGACAGGGCCGGAACACCGGGGAGCTGTTTTTT
D gene: TRBD2; CDR3 length: 17; J gene: TRBJ2-1; V gene: TRBV24-1; clone size: many; CDR3 protein: CATSDSRLAGGSNEQFF; CDR3 DNA: TGTGCCACCAGTGATTCCCGACTAGCGGGAGGGTCCAATGAGCAGTTCTTC
D gene: .; CDR3 length: 14; J gene: TRBJ2-7; V gene: TRBV28; clone size: many; CDR3 protein: CASSLGSRAVEQYF; CDR3 DNA: TGTGCCAGCAGTTTAGGCTCCAGGGCTGTCGAGCAGTACTTC
D gene: TRBD1; CDR3 length: 12; J gene: TRBJ2-7; V gene: TRBV7-3; clone size: many; CDR3 protein: CASSTGWGRRYF; CDR3 DNA: TGTGCCAGCTCGACAGGGTGGGGTCGACGGTACTTC
D gene: .; CDR3 length: 16; J gene: TRBJ1-1; V gene: TRBV28; clone size: .; CDR3 protein: CASSPSSGGEVTEAFF; CDR3 DNA: TGTGCCAGCAGTCCTTCGTCGGGAGGGGAGGTCACTGAAGCTTTCTTT
D gene: .; CDR3 length: 16; J gene: TRBJ1-5; V gene: TRBV19; clone size: .; CDR3 protein: CASSTPGAGRLEPQHF; CDR3 DNA: TGTGCCAGTAGTACCCCCGGGGCGGGGCGTTTGGAGCCCCAGCATTTT
D gene: .; CDR3 length: 14; J gene: TRBJ2-5; V gene: TRBV6-2/TRBV6-3; clone size: many; CDR3 protein: CASSYSGVQETQYF; CDR3 DNA: TGTGCCAGCAGTTACTCGGGGGTACAAGAGACCCAGTACTTC
D gene: .; CDR3 length: 13; J gene: TRBJ2-1; V gene: TRBV6-2/TRBV6-3; clone size: .; CDR3 protein: CASSYTGVNEQFF; CDR3 DNA: TGTGCCAGCAGTTACACGGGAGTTAATGAGCAGTTCTTC
D gene: .; CDR3 length: 14; J gene: TRBJ2-1; V gene: TRBV6-5; clone size: few; CDR3 protein: CASSYSQGVNEQFF; CDR3 DNA: TGTGCCAGCAGTTACTCGCAGGGTGTCAATGAGCAGTTCTTC
D gene: TRBD2; CDR3 length: 19; J gene: TRBJ2-1; V gene: TRBV3-1; clone size: .; CDR3 protein: CASSPLISERERPYNEQFF; CDR3 DNA: TGTGCCAGCAGCCCCCTCATCTCTGAGCGGGAGAGGCCTTACAATGAGCAGTTCTTC
D gene: .; CDR3 length: 16; J gene: TRBJ2-3; V gene: TRBV5-1; clone size: .; CDR3 protein: CASSLAGASVTDTQYF; CDR3 DNA: TGCGCCAGCAGCTTGGCCGGGGCTAGCGTCACAGATACGCAGTATTTT
D gene: .; CDR3 length: 17; J gene: TRBJ2-1; V gene: TRBV3-1; clone size: few; CDR3 protein: CASSSLRDRLRANEQFF; CDR3 DNA: TGTGCCAGCAGCTCCCTTCGGGACCGACTTAGGGCCAATGAGCAGTTCTTC
D gene: .; CDR3 length: 14; J gene: TRBJ2-7; V gene: TRBV5-4; clone size: .; CDR3 protein: CASSSKSAPYGQYF; CDR3 DNA: TGTGCCAGCAGCTCGAAATCGGCACCGTACGGGCAGTACTTC
D gene: .; CDR3 length: 15; J gene: TRBJ1-6; V gene: TRBV12-3/TRBV12-4; clone size: few; CDR3 protein: CASRQEQINNSPLHF; CDR3 DNA: TGTGCCAGCAGACAGGAACAGATAAATAATTCACCCCTCCACTTT
D gene: TRBD1; CDR3 length: 16; J gene: TRBJ1-6; V gene: TRBV3-1; clone size: .; CDR3 protein: CASSQEGQGAYSPLHF; CDR3 DNA: TGTGCCAGCAGCCAAGAGGGCCAGGGGGCCTATTCACCCCTCCACTTT
D gene: .; CDR3 length: 12; J gene: TRBJ1-2; V gene: TRBV27; clone size: many; CDR3 protein: CASRVGDYGYTF; CDR3 DNA: TGTGCCAGCCGAGTAGGGGACTATGGCTACACCTTC
D gene: TRBD2; CDR3 length: 12; J gene: TRBJ2-4; V gene: TRBV9; clone size: .; CDR3 protein: CASSVREGIQYF; CDR3 DNA: TGTGCCAGCAGCGTCCGGGAGGGCATTCAGTACTTC
D gene: .; CDR3 length: 11; J gene: TRBJ2-1; V gene: TRBV2; clone size: many; CDR3 protein: CASMRGNEQFF; CDR3 DNA: TGTGCCAGCATGAGAGGTAATGAGCAGTTCTTC
D gene: TRBD2; CDR3 length: 13; J gene: TRBJ2-3; V gene: TRBV7-9; clone size: many; CDR3 protein: CAAASGSTDTQYF; CDR3 DNA: TGTGCCGCGGCTAGCGGTAGCACAGATACGCAGTATTTT
D gene: .; CDR3 length: 15; J gene: TRBJ2-7; V gene: TRBV5-5; clone size: .; CDR3 protein: CASSSTRLVHYEQYF; CDR3 DNA: TGTGCCAGCAGCTCCACCCGACTTGTCCACTACGAGCAGTACTTC
D gene: TRBD1; CDR3 length: 14; J gene: TRBJ1-1; V gene: TRBV11-2; clone size: many; CDR3 protein: CASSPLTGGTEAFF; CDR3 DNA: TGTGCCAGCAGCCCTCTTACAGGGGGCACTGAAGCTTTCTTT
D gene: .; CDR3 length: 13; J gene: TRBJ1-1; V gene: TRBV29-1; clone size: .; CDR3 protein: CSAEGPKNTEAFF; CDR3 DNA: TGCAGCGCCGAAGGCCCGAAGAACACTGAAGCTTTCTTT
D gene: TRBD1; CDR3 length: 18; J gene: TRBJ1-1; V gene: TRBV20-1; clone size: many; CDR3 protein: CSARSWGLRDRGNTEAFF; CDR3 DNA: TGCAGTGCTAGAAGTTGGGGTCTGAGGGACAGGGGGAACACTGAAGCTTTCTTT